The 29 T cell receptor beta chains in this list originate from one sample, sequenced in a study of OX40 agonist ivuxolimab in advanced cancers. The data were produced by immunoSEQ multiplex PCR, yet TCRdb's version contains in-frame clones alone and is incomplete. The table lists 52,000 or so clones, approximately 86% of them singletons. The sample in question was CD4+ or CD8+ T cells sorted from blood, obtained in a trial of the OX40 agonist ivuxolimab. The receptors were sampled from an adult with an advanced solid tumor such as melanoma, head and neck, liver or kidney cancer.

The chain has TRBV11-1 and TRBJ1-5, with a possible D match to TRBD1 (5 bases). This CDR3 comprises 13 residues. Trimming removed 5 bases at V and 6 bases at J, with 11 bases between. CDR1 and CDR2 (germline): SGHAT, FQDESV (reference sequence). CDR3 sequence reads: CASSVRRGQPQHF. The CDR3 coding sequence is TGTGCCAGCAGCGTTAGGAGGGGTCAGCCCCAGCATTTT.

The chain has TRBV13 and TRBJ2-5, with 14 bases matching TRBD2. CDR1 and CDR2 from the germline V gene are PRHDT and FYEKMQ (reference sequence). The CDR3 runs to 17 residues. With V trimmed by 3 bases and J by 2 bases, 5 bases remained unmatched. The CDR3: CASSLGLAGALQETQYF. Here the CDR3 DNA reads TGTGCCAGCAGCTTGGGACTAGCGGGAGCCCTTCAAGAGACCCAGTACTTC.

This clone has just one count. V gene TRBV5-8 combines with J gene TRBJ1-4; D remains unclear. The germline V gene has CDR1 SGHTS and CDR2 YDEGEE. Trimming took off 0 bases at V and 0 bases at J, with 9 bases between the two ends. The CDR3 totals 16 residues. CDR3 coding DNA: TGTGCCAGCAGCTTGGGTACAACTGCAACTAATGAAAAACTGTTTTTT. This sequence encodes CASSLGTTATNEKLFF.

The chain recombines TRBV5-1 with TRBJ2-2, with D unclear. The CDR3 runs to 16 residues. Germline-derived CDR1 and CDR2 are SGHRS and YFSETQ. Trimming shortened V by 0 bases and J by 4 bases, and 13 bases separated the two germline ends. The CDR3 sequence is CASSLALDAATGELFF. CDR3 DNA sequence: TGCGCCAGCAGCTTGGCCTTGGATGCTGCCACCGGGGAGCTGTTTTTT.

The CDR3 reads CASSSLLDRGLGYTF. CDR3 bases: TGTGCCAGCAGCAGCCTTCTGGACAGGGGGCTTGGCTACACCTTC. V gene TRBV21-1 combines with J gene TRBJ1-2; TRBD1 reflects the table's D call only, with no check against the DNA. TRBV21-1 is assigned pseudogene status. The length of the CDR3 is 15 residues.

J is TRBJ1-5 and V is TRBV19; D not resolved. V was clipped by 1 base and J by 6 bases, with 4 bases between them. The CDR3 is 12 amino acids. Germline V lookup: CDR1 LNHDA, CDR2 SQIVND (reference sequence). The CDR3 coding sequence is TGTGCCAGTAGTATAGGTGCTCAGCCCCAGCATTTT. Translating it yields CASSIGAQPQHF.

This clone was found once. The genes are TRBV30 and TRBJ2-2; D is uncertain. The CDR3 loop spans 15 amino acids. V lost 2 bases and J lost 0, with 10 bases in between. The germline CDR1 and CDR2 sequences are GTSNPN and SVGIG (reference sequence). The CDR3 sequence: CAWSLQRPNTGELFF. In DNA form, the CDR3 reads TGTGCCTGGAGTCTCCAGCGTCCGAACACCGGGGAGCTGTTTTTT.

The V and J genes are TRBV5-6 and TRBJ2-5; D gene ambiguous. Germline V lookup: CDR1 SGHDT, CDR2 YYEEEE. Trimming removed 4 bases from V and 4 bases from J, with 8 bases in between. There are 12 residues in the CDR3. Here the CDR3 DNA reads TGTGCCAGCAGCCACTCGGGAGAGACCCAGTACTTC. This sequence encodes CASSHSGETQYF.

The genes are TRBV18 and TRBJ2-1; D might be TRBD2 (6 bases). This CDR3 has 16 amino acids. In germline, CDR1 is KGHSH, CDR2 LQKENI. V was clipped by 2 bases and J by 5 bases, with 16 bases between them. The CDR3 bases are TGTGCCAGCTCACCAGGGGGAGGATTCCAGGACAATGAGCAGTTCTTC. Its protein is CASSPGGGFQDNEQFF.

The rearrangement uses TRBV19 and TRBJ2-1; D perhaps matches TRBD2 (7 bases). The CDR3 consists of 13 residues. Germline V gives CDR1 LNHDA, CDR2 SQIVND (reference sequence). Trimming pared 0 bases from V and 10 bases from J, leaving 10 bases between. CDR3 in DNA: TGTGCCAGTAGTATAGAATGGGGGGGCGAGCAGTTCTTC. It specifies CASSIEWGGEQFF.

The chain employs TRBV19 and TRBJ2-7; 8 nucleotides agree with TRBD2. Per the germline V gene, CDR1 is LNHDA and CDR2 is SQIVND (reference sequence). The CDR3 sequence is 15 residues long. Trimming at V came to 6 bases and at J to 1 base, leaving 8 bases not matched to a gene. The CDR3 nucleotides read TGTGCCAGTAGGCCATCCCCGGGGGGGTCCTACGAGCAGTACTTC. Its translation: CASRPSPGGSYEQYF.

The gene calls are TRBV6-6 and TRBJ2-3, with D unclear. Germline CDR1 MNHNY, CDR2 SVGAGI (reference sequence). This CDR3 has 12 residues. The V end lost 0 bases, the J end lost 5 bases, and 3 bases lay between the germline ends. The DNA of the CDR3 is TGTGCCAGCAGTTACTCTAAAGATACGCAGTATTTT. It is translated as CASSYSKDTQYF.

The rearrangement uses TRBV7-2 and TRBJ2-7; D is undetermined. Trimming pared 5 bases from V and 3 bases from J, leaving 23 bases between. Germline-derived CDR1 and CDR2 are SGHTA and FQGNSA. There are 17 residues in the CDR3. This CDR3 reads CASSTSGPAWGYYEQYF. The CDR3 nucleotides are TGTGCCAGCAGCACGTCCGGACCTGCTTGGGGATACTACGAGCAGTACTTC.

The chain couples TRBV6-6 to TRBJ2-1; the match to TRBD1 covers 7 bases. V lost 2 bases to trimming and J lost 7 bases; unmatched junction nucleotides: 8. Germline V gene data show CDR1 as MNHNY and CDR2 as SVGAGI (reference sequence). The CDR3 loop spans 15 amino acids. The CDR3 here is CASSYGDRASNEQFF. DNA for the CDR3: TGTGCCAGCAGTTACGGTGACAGGGCTAGTAATGAGCAGTTCTTC.

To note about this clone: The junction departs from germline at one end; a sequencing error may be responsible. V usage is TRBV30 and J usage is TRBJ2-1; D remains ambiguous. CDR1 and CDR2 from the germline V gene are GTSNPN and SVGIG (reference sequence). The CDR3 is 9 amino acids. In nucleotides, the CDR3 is TGTGCCTGGACCAATGGGGTGATCTTC. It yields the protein CAWTNGVIF.

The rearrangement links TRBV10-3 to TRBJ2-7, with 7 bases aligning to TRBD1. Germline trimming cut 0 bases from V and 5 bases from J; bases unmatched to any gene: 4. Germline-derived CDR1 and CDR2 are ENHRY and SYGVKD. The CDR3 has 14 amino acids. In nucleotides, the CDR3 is TGTGCCATCAGTGAGTCGGTTCAGGGGGACGAGCAGTACTTC. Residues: CAISESVQGDEQYF.

The CDR3 nucleotides read TGTGCCAGCAGTGAGTACGGGGCAGAGACCCAGTACTTC. Protein product: CASSEYGAETQYF. The chain carries TRBV6-6 and TRBJ2-5; D is perhaps TRBD1 or TRBD2 (5 bases each). The CDR3 extends over 13 amino acids. V was clipped by 5 bases and J by 4 bases, with 11 bases between them. Germline CDR1 MNHNY, CDR2 SVGAGI (reference sequence).

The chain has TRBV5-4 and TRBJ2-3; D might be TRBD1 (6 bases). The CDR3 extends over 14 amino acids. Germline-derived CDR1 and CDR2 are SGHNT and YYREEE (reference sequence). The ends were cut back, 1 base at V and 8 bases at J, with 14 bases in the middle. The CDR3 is CASSLPGDQGTQYF. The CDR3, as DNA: TGTGCCAGCAGCTTGCCAGGGGATCAAGGTACGCAGTATTTT.

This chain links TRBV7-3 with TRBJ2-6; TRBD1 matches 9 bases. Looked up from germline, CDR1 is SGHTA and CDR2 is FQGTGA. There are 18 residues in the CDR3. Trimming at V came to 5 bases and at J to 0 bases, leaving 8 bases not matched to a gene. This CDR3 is CASSGWTGASSGANVLTF. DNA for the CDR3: TGTGCCAGCAGCGGGTGGACAGGGGCCAGCTCTGGGGCCAACGTCCTGACTTTC.

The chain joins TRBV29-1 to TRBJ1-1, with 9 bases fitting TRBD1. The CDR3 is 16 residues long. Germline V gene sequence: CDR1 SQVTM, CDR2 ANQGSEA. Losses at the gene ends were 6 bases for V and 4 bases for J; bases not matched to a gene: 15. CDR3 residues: CSVPRGGGTGTTEAFF. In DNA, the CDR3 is TGCAGCGTCCCTCGGGGGGGAGGGACAGGGACCACTGAAGCTTTCTTT.

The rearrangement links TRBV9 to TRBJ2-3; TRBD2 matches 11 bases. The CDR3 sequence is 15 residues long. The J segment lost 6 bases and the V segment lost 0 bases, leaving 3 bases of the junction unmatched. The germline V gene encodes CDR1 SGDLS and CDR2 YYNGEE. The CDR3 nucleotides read TGTGCCAGCAGCGTAGTTAGCGGGGGGGCCGATACGCAGTATTTT. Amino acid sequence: CASSVVSGGADTQYF.

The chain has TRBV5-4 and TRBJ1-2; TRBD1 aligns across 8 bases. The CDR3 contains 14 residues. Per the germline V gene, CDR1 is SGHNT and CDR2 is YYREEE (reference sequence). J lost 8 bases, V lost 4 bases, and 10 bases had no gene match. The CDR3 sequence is CASSQAGGAQGYTF. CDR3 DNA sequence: TGTGCCAGCAGCCAGGCAGGGGGCGCTCAGGGCTACACCTTC. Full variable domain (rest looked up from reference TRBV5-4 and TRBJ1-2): ETGVTQSPTHLIKTRGQQVTLRCSSQSGHNTVSWYQQALGQGPQFIFQYYREEENGRGNFPPRFSGLQFPNYSSELNVNALELDDSALYLCASSQAGGAQGYTFGSGTRLTVV.

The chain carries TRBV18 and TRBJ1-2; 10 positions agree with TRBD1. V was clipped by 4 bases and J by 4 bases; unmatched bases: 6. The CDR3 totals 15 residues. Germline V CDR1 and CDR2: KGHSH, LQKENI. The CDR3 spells CASSLRTGGSYGYTF. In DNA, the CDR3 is TGTGCCAGCTCACTTCGGACAGGGGGATCCTATGGCTACACCTTC.

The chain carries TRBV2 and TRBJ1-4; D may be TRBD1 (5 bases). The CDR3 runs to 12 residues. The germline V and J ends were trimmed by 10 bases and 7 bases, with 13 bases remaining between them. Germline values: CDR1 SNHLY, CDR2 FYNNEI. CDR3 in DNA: TGTGCCACCTCGGGGCTAGGTGAAAAACTGTTTTTT. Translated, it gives CATSGLGEKLFF. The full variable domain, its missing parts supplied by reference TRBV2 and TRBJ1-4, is EPEVTQTPSHQVTQMGQEVILRCVPISNHLYFYWYRQILGQKVEFLVSFYNNEISEKSEIFDDQFSVERPDGSNFTLKIRSTKLEDSAMYFCATSGLGEKLFFGSGTQLSVL.

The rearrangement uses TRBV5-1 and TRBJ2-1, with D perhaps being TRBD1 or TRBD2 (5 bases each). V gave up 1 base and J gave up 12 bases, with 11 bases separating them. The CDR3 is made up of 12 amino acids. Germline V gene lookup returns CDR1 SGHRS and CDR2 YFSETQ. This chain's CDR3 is CASSLLGDRQFF. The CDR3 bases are TGCGCCAGCAGCTTGTTGGGGGACCGGCAGTTCTTC.

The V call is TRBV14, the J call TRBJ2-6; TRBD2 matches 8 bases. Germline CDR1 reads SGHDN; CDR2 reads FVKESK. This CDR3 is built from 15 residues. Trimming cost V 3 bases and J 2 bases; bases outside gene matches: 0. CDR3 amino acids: CASSHGGAGANVLTF. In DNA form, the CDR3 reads TGTGCCAGCAGCCACGGGGGGGCTGGGGCCAACGTCCTGACTTTC.

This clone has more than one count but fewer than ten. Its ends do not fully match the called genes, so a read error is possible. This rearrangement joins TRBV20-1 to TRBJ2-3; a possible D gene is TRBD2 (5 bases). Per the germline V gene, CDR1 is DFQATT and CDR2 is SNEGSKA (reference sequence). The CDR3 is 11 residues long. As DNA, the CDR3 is TGCAGTGCCCCCCGGGAAATCGGAGTCCTATTT. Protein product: CSAPREIGVLF.

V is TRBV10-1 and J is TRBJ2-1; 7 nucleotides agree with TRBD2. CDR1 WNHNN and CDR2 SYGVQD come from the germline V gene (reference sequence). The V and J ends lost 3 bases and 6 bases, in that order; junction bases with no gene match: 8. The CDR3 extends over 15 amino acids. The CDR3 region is CASSDMAGVGNEQFF. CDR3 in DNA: TGCGCCAGCAGTGATATGGCGGGAGTCGGCAATGAGCAGTTCTTC.

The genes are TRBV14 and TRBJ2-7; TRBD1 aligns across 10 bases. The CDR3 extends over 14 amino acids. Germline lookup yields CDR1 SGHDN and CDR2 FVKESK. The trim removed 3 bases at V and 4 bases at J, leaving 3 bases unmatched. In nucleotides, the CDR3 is TGTGCCAGCAGCCAGACAGGGGGCGGGTACGAGCAGTACTTC. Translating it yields CASSQTGGGYEQYF.